The clone carrying this T cell receptor (beta chain) was detected a few times. Whereas donors were nominally healthy upon sampling, unrecorded immune exposures were probable. This CDR3 spans 13 amino acids. From germline, CDR1 is SGHRS and CDR2 YFSETQ. The V gene lost 0 bases and the J gene lost 4 bases, with 7 bases spanning the gap. This record comes from a study of cytomegalovirus exposure and HLA in healthy donors. The PCR ran on 60 Vbeta and 13 Jbeta primers. Profiled with immunoSEQ multiplex PCR; TCRdb holds only in-frame clones, not every one. The sample carries 150,000 to 200,000 clones, approximately 71% recorded once.

The sequence derives from a male donor in good health and CMV-seronegative. The sequencing sample was made of PBMCs. V gene TRBV5-1 combines with J gene TRBJ2-5; D is undetermined. CDR3 nucleotides: TGCGCCAGCAGCTTGGGAGTAGTAGAGACCCAGTACTTC. It translates to CASSLGVVETQYF.